The 24 T cell receptor beta chains in this list originate from one sample, sequenced in a study of T cell repertoires in cytomegalovirus infection. TCRdb reprocessed the reads via MiXCR and lists one record per CDR3 protein. Of 400,000 or so distinct CDR3 sequences listed, less than 20% were seen once; the top ten hold around 9.3%. The material sequenced was PBMCs. These receptors were taken from a human donor in good health (CMV status not recorded). Some clones in this sample may be carry-over from other donors' samples.

This chain joins TRBV2 and TRBJ1-6, with no clear D. Germline-derived CDR1 and CDR2 are SNHLY and FYNNEI. Trimming left V 3 bases short and J 9 bases short, with 12 bases between. The CDR3 is 14 amino acids. CDR3 DNA: TGTGCCAGCAGTGATTATCAACCGGGTTCACCCCTCCACTTT. Its translation is CASSDYQPGSPLHF.

In this sample, this clonotype turned up many times. This sequence joins TRBV12-3 or TRBV12-4 and TRBJ1-3, with D perhaps TRBD1 (5 bases). V dropped 6 bases and J dropped 2 bases, with 14 bases sitting between them. The CDR3 sequence is 15 residues long. The CDR3, as DNA: TGTGCCAGCAGCAGGGCCCGGACCGCTGGAAACACCATATATTTT. Translating it yields CASSRARTAGNTIYF.

This clonotype appeared many times. The chain joins TRBV7-2 to TRBJ2-3; 8 bases map to TRBD2. Trimming took 5 bases from V and 5 from J; bases not matched to a gene: 12. The CDR3 consists of 16 residues. CDR1 is SGHTA, CDR2 FQGNSA, per germline. The CDR3 DNA sequence: TGTGCCAGCAGCCCCGTTAGCGGGATTACGGTAGATACGCAGTATTTT. This codes for CASSPVSGITVDTQYF.

This clonotype was detected only a few times. The chain combines TRBV6-5 with TRBJ2-7; weak D call: TRBD1 (6 bases). Germline CDR1 is MNHEY and CDR2 is SVGAGI. This CDR3 region has 12 residues. The V end was cut by 5 bases, the J end by 2 bases, with 7 bases between. The DNA of the CDR3 is TGTGCCAGCAGTGACAGGACCTACGAGCAGTACTTC. Translation: CASSDRTYEQYF.

J is TRBJ2-7 and V is TRBV27; the match to TRBD1 covers 9 bases. Germline CDR1 is MNHEY and CDR2 is SMNVEV (reference sequence). The CDR3 is 12 amino acids. After removal of 9 bases from V and 6 bases from J, the junction contained 6 bases not matched to a gene. The CDR3 here is CASWDRVGEQYF. CDR3 DNA sequence: TGTGCCAGTTGGGACAGGGTGGGCGAGCAGTACTTC.

This clonotype was seen only a few times. The J gene is TRBJ1-5, the V gene TRBV28; tentatively, D is TRBD1 (5 bases). The CDR3 sequence is 15 residues long. V was clipped by 5 bases and J by 0 bases, with 11 bases between them. Germline-derived CDR1 and CDR2 are MDHEN and SYDVKM. The CDR3 sequence is CASSPGGDSNQPQHF. The CDR3 DNA sequence: TGTGCCAGCAGTCCGGGAGGGGATAGCAATCAGCCCCAGCATTTT. The full variable domain, its missing parts supplied by reference TRBV28 and TRBJ1-5, is DVKVTQSSRYLVKRTGEKVFLECVQDMDHENMFWYRQDPGLGLRLIYFSYDVKMKEKGDIPEGYSVSREKKERFSLILESASTNQTSMYLCASSPGGDSNQPQHFGDGTRLSIL.

This clonotype showed up just a few times. The chain uses TRBV12-5 and TRBJ2-5; unclear D gene. Germline CDR1 reads LGHNT; CDR2 reads FRNRAP. The CDR3 is made up of 14 amino acids. Trimming removed 0 bases at V and 4 bases at J, with 9 bases between. The CDR3 sequence: CASGLVPLGETQYF. The CDR3 region has the DNA TGTGCTAGTGGTTTGGTCCCCCTAGGAGAGACCCAGTACTTC.

This clonotype was recorded a few times. V is TRBV12-3 or TRBV12-4 and J is TRBJ2-3, with 11 bases that match TRBD2. The J segment lost 5 bases and the V segment lost 4 bases, leaving 5 bases of the junction unmatched. CDR3 length: 15 amino acids. The CDR3 protein is CASSSIAGGGDTQYF. CDR3 nucleotides: TGTGCCAGCAGTTCCATAGCGGGAGGGGGAGATACGCAGTATTTT.

The V and J genes are TRBV12-3 or TRBV12-4 and TRBJ2-1; 8 positions match TRBD2. Germline trimming cut 8 bases from V and 7 bases from J; bases unmatched to any gene: 10. This CDR3 is 14 amino acids long. CDR3 sequence: CASGLSGGLNEQFF. The DNA for the CDR3 is TGTGCCAGCGGATTATCGGGGGGGCTGAATGAGCAGTTCTTC.

This clonotype was picked up many times. The chain links TRBV7-8 to TRBJ2-1; D is undetermined. V shed 5 bases and J shed 10 bases, with 18 bases lying between them. Germline CDR1 is SGHVS and CDR2 is FQNEAQ. This CDR3 has 14 amino acids. The CDR3 region has the DNA TGTGCCAGCAGCACTACAATCACCTCGGAAGAGCAGTTCTTC. Its translation: CASSTTITSEEQFF. Variable domain in full (rest from reference TRBV7-8 and TRBJ2-1): GAGVSQSPRYKVAKRGQDVALRCDPISGHVSLFWYQQALGQGPEFLTYFQNEAQLDKSGLPSDRFFAERPEGSVSTLKIQRTQQEDSAVYLCASSTTITSEEQFFGPGTRLTVL.

This clonotype showed up just a few times. The gene calls are TRBV11-3 and TRBJ1-4, with 7 bases lining up with TRBD1. V lost 7 bases to trimming and J lost 7 bases; unmatched junction nucleotides: 15. The CDR3 consists of 16 residues. Germline V CDR1 and CDR2: SGHNT, YENEEA. The CDR3 DNA sequence: TGTGCCAGCACGCAGGGGAGGACAGGAAATGCTGAAAAACTGTTTTTT. Its translation: CASTQGRTGNAEKLFF.

This clonotype was recorded once. This sequence joins TRBV4-1 and TRBJ2-5; the D is unclear. This CDR3 is 13 amino acids long. Trimming left V 0 bases short and J 5 bases short, with 7 bases between. The germline V gene encodes CDR1 MGHRA and CDR2 YSYEKL. In nucleotides, the CDR3 is TGCGCCAGCAGCCAAGACGCAAGGGAGACCCAGTACTTC. Translation: CASSQDARETQYF.

This clonotype came up a few times. The V gene is TRBV20-1, the J gene TRBJ2-7, with 9 nucleotides matching TRBD1. The V gene end was trimmed by 6 bases and the J gene end by 3 bases; junction bases not matched to a gene: 15. This CDR3 contains 16 residues. Germline V gene sequence: CDR1 DFQATT, CDR2 SNEGSKA (reference sequence). This CDR3 is CSATPLGQGYFYEQYF. Here the CDR3 DNA reads TGCAGTGCCACACCACTCGGACAGGGGTATTTCTACGAGCAGTACTTC.

The V and J genes are TRBV28 and TRBJ2-1; D gene uncertain. Per germline, CDR1 MDHEN and CDR2 SYDVKM. The CDR3 totals 16 residues. Trimming stripped 4 bases from V and 2 bases from J, with 15 bases between. This CDR3 is CASSSPGGRAYNEQFF. The CDR3 nucleotides read TGTGCCAGCAGTTCTCCGGGCGGAAGGGCCTACAATGAGCAGTTCTTC.

This clonotype came up many times. This sequence joins TRBV7-2 and TRBJ1-1; D uncertain. There are 12 residues in the CDR3. Germline V CDR1 and CDR2: SGHTA, FQGNSA. The germline V and J ends were trimmed by 5 bases and 4 bases, with 8 bases remaining between them. The CDR3 DNA reads TGTGCCAGCAGCCGGATGACCACTGAAGCTTTCTTT. Translating it yields CASSRMTTEAFF.

This clonotype was seen a handful of times. CDR3 DNA sequence: TGTGCCAGTAGTATATCTCCCGGGACAGGAAATCAGCCCCAGCATTTT. Its protein product is CASSISPGTGNQPQHF. V usage is TRBV19 and J usage is TRBJ1-5; 8 nucleotides line up with TRBD1. The length of the CDR3 is 16 residues. The germline gives CDR1 LNHDA, CDR2 SQIVND (reference sequence). Trimming removed 2 bases from V and 4 bases from J; junction bases left unmatched: 7.

This clonotype appeared many times. This sequence joins TRBV7-2 and TRBJ2-3; 9 nucleotides line up with TRBD2. This CDR3 has 16 residues. V gave up 6 bases and J gave up 1 base; unmatched junction bases: 8. CDR1 and CDR2 from the germline V gene are SGHTA and FQGNSA. The CDR3 region is CASREGSGRGTDTQYF. The CDR3 DNA reads TGTGCCAGCAGGGAGGGTAGCGGGAGAGGCACAGATACGCAGTATTTT.

This clonotype was detected once. A read error may be the cause here, since a much bigger clone is one base away. The chain employs TRBV7-1 and TRBJ2-5, with 9 bases that match TRBD2. TRBV7-1 is an open reading frame whose function is uncertain. The CDR3 contains 14 residues. The CDR3, as DNA: TGTGCCAGAAGCTCCGGGACTAGCAGAGAGACCCAGTACTTC. Amino acid sequence: CARSSGTSRETQYF.

The gene calls are TRBV12-3 or TRBV12-4 and TRBJ1-2; 7 bases are a match to TRBD1. Unmatched junction bases numbered 5, after V lost 5 bases and J lost 8 bases. This CDR3 comprises 12 residues. CDR3 nucleotides: TGTGCCAGCAGTGAACAGGGGTGGGGCTACACCTTC. Its protein product is CASSEQGWGYTF.

This clonotype turned up a few times. This chain uses TRBV12-3 or TRBV12-4 with TRBJ1-1; TRBD1 agrees at 7 bases. The CDR3 contains 14 residues. Losses at the gene ends were 3 bases for V and 4 bases for J; bases not matched to a gene: 5. CDR3 sequence reads: CASSLGQFSTEAFF. CDR3 sequence (DNA): TGTGCCAGCAGTTTGGGACAGTTCTCCACTGAAGCTTTCTTT.

About this clonotype itself: Given a much more abundant clone one base away, this may be a read error. The genes are TRBV7-2 and TRBJ2-3, with 7 bases identical to TRBD1. Germline CDR1 SGHTA, CDR2 FQGNSA. CDR3 length equals 15 residues. CDR3 in amino acids: CANSPDRASTDTQYF. Here the CDR3 DNA reads TGTGCCAACAGCCCCGACAGGGCTAGCACAGATACGCAGTATTTT.

This chain joins TRBV20-1 and TRBJ1-1, with D tentatively TRBD1 (6 bases). Germline CDR1 is DFQATT and CDR2 is SNEGSKA (reference sequence). This CDR3 is built from 14 residues. V gave up 1 base and J gave up 1 base, with 10 bases separating them. Written as DNA, the CDR3 is TGCAGTGCTAGAGGGGGACAAGCGAACACTGAAGCTTTCTTT. Translation gives CSARGGQANTEAFF.

This clonotype was observed many times. The chain is built from TRBV7-2 and TRBJ2-5; TRBD2 agrees at 8 bases. Trimming removed 5 bases from V and 10 bases from J; junction bases left unmatched: 12. In germline, CDR1 is SGHTA, CDR2 FQGNSA. CDR3 length: 14 amino acids. In DNA form, the CDR3 reads TGTGCCAGCAGCCCGGACCGCGCGCGGGAGGTCCAGTACTTC. Its protein product is CASSPDRAREVQYF.

The chain carries TRBV7-6 and TRBJ2-1; TRBD2 matches 8 bases. Trimming at V came to 5 bases and at J to 8 bases, leaving 11 bases not matched to a gene. This CDR3 spans 15 amino acids. Germline V lookup: CDR1 SGHVS, CDR2 FNYEAQ. CDR3 sequence: CASSPGTRGGDEQFF. DNA of the CDR3: TGTGCCAGCAGCCCAGGGACTAGGGGGGGGGATGAGCAGTTCTTC.